Below, one T cell receptor (beta chain) is given with its context. This sample was taken from a study of cytomegalovirus exposure and HLA in healthy donors. Using immunoSEQ multiplex PCR, the repertoire was profiled, and TCRdb retains in-frame clones only, with some absent. The sample shows over 100,000 clones, more than 70% of them seen only once. The CDR3 has 12 amino acids. With V trimmed by 6 bases and J by 6 bases, 5 bases remained unmatched. From germline, CDR1 is GTSNPN and CDR2 SVGIG (reference sequence). The chain links TRBV30 to TRBJ2-1; 7 bases map to TRBD2. This sequence originates from a woman between 18 and 29 years old in good health and CMV-seronegative. The material sequenced was PBMCs. Here the CDR3 DNA reads TGTGCCTGTCGACTAGCATCCAATGAGCAGTTCTTC. Translation: CACRLASNEQFF.